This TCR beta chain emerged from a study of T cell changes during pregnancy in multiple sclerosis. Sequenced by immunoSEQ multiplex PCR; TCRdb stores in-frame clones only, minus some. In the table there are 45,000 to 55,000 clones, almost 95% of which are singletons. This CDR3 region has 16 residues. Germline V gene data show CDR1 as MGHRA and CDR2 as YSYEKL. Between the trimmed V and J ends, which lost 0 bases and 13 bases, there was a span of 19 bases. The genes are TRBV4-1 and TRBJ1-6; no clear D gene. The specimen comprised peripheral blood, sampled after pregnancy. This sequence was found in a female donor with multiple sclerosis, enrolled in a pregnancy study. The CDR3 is CASSQDEAARRRPLHF. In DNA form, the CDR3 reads TGCGCCAGCAGCCAAGATGAGGCAGCCCGCCGGCGGCCCCTCCACTTT.